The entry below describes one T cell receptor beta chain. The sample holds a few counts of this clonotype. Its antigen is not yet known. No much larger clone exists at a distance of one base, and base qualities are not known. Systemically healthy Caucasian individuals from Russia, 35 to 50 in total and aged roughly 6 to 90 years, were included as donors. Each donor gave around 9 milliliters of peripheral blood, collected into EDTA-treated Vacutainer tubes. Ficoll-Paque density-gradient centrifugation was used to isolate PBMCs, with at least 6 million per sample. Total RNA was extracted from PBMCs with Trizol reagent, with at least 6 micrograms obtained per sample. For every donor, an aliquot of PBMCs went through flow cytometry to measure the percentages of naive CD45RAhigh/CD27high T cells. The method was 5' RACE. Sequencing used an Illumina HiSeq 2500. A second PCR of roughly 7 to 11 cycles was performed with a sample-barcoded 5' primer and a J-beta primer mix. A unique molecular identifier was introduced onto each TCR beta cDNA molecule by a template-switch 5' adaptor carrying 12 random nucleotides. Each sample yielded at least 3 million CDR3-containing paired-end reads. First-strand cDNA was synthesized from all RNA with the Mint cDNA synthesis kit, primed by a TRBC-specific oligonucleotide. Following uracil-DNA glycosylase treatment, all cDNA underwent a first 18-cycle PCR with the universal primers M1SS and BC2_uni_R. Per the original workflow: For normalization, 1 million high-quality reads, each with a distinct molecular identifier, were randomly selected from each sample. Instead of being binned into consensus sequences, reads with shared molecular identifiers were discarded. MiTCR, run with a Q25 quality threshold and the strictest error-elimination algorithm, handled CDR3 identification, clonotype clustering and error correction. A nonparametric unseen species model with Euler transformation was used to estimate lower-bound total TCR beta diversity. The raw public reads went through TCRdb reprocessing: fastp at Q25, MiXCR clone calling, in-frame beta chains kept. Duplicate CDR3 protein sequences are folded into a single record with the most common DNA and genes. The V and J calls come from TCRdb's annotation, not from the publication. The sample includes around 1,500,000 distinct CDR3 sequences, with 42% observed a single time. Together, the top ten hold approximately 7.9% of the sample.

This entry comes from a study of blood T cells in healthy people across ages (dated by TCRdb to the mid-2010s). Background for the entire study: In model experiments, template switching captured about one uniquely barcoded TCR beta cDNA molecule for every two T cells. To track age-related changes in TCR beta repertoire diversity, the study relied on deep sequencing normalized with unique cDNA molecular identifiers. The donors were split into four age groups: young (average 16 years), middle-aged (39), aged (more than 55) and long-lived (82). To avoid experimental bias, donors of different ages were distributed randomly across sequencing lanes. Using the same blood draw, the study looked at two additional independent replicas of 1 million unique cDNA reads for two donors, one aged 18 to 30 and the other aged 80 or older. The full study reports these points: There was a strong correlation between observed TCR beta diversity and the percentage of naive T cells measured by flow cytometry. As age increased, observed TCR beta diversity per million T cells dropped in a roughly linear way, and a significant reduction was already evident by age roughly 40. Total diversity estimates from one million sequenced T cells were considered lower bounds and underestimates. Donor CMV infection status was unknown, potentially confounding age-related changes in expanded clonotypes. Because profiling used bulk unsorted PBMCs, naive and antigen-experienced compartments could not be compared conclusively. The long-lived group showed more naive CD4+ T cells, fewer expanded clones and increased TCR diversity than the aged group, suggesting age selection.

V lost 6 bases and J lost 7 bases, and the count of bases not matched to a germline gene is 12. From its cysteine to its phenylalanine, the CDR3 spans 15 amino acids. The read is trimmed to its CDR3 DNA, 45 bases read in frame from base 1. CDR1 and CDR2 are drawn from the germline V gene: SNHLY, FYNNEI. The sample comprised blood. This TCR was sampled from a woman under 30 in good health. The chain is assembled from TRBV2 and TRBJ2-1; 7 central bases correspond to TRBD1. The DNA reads TGTGCCAGCAGGGGACAGTGGACCGTTTCGAATGAGCAGTTCTTC. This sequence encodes CASRGQWTVSNEQFF.